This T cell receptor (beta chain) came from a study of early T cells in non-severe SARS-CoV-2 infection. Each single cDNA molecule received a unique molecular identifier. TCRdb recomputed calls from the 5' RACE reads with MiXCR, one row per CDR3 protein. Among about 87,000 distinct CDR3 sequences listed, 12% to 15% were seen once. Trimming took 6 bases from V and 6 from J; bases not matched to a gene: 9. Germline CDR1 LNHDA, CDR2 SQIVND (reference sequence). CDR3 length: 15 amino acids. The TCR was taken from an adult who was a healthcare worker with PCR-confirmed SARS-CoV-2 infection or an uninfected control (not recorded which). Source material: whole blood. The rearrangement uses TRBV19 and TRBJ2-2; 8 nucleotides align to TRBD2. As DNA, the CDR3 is TGTGCCAGTAGCTCCCCGGGGGGGACGGCCGGGGAGCTGTTTTTT. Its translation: CASSSPGGTAGELFF.